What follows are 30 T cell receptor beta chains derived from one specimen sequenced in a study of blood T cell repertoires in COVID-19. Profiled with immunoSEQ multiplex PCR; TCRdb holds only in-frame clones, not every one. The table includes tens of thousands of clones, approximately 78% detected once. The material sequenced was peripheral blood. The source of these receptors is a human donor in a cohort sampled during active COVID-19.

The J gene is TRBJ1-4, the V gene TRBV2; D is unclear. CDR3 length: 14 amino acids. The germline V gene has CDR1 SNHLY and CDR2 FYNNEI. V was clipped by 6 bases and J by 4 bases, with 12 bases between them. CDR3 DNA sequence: TGTGCCAGCAGCCAAGCCGGGTATAATGAAAAACTGTTTTTT. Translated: CASSQAGYNEKLFF.

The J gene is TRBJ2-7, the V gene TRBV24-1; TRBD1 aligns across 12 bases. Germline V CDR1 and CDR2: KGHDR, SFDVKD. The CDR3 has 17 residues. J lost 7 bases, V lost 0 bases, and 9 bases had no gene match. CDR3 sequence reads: CATSDLGDRGPTDEQYF. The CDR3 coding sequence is TGTGCCACCAGTGATTTGGGGGACAGGGGGCCTACTGATGAGCAGTACTTC.

As DNA, the CDR3 is TGTGCCAGCAGTTATCCGGGACAGGCCGAGTTAAAGCTTAAAACTGAAGCTTTCTTT. Translated, it gives CASSYPGQAELKLKTEAFF. This sequence joins TRBV7-9 and TRBJ1-1; 8 positions match TRBD1. This CDR3 contains 19 residues. Germline CDR1 SEHNR, CDR2 FQNEAQ (reference sequence). Trimming at V came to 6 bases and at J to 5 bases, leaving 23 bases not matched to a gene.

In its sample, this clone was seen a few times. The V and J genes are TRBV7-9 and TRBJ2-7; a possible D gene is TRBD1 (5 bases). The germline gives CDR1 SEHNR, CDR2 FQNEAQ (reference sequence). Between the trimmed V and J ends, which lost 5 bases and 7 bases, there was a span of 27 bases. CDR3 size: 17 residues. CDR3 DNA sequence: TGTGCCAGCAGCCCAGTTCCAGGACAACGAAATACCAATGAGCAGTACTTC. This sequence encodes CASSPVPGQRNTNEQYF.

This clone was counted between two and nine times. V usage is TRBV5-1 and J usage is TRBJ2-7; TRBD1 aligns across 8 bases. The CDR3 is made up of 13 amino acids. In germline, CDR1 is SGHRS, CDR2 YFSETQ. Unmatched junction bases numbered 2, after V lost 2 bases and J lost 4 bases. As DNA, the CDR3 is TGCGCCAGCAGCTTCGGGACAGGATACGAGCAGTACTTC. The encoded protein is CASSFGTGYEQYF.

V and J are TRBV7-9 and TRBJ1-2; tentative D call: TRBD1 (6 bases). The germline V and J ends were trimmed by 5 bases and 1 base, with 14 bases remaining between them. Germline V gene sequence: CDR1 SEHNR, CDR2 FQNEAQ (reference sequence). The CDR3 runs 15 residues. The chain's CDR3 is CASSDPEGVNYGYTF. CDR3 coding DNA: TGTGCCAGCAGCGACCCCGAGGGGGTTAACTATGGCTACACCTTC.

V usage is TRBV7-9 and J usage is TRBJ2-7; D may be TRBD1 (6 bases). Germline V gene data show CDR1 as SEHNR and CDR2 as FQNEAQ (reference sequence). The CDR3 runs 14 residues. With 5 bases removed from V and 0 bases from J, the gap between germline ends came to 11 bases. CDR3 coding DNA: TGTGCCAGCAGCCCGGACAGTTTCTCCTACGAGCAGTACTTC. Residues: CASSPDSFSYEQYF.

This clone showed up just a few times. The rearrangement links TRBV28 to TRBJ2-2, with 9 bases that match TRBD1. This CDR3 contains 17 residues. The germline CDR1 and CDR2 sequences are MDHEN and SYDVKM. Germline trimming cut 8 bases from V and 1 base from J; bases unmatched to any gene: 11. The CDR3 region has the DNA TGTGCCAGCGGGTTCACAGGGGGCGCCGAGAACACCGGGGAGCTGTTTTTT. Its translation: CASGFTGGAENTGELFF.

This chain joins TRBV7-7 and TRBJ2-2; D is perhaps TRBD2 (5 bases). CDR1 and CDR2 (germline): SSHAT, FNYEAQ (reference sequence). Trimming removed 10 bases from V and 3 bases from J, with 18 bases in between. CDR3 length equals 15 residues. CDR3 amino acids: CATTRDSVDTGELFF. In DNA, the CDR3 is TGTGCCACCACCCGGGATTCGGTGGACACCGGGGAGCTGTTTTTT.

The CDR3 here is CASSQMTGLGYTF. The CDR3 DNA is TGTGCCAGCAGCCAGATGACAGGACTCGGCTACACCTTC. The chain couples TRBV3-1 (or the pseudogene TRBV3-2) to TRBJ1-2; D might be TRBD1 (6 bases). The CDR3 is 13 residues long. The V gene lost 3 bases and the J gene lost 8 bases, with 13 bases spanning the gap. Per the germline V gene, CDR1 is LGHDT and CDR2 is YNNKEL (reference sequence).

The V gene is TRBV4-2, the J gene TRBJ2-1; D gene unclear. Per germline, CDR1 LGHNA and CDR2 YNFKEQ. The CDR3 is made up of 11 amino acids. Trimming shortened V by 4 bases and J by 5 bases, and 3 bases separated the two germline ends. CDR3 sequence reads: CASSLDNEQFF. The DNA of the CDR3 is TGTGCCAGCAGCCTAGACAATGAGCAGTTCTTC.

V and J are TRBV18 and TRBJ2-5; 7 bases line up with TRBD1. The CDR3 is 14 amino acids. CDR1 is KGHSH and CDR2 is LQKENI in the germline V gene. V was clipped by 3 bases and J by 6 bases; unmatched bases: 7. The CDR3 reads CASSPDRVGKTQYF. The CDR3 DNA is TGTGCCAGCTCACCCGACAGGGTCGGGAAGACCCAGTACTTC. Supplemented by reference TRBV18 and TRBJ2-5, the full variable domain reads NAGVMQNPRHLVRRRGQEARLRCSPMKGHSHVYWYRQLPEEGLKFMVYLQKENIIDESGMPKERFSAEFPKEGPSILRIQQVVRGDSAAYFCASSPDRVGKTQYFGPGTRLLVL.

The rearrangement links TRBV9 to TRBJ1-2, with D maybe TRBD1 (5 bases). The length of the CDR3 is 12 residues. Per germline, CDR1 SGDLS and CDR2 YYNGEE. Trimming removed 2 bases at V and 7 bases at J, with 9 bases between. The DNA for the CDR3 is TGTGCCAGCAGCGTCCAGGGATTTGGCTACACCTTC. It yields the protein CASSVQGFGYTF.

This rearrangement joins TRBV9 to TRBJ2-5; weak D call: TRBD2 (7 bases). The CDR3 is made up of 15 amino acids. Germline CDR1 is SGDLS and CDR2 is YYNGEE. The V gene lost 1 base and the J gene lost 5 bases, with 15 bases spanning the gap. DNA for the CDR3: TGTGCCAGCAGCGTATTGGGGGGGCCGGGGGAGACCCAGTACTTC. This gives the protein CASSVLGGPGETQYF.

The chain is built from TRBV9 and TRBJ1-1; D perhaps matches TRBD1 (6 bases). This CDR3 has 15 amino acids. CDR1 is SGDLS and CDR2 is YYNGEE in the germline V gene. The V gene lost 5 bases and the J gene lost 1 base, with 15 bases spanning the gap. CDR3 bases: TGTGCCAGCAGAAAACCCGGGGGGCAGAACACTGAAGCTTTCTTT. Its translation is CASRKPGGQNTEAFF.

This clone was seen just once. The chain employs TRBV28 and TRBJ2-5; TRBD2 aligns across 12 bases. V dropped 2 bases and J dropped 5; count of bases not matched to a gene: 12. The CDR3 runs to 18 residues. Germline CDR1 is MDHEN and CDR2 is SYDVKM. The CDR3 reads CASSLLFAGLAGRETQYF. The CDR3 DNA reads TGTGCCAGCAGTTTACTTTTCGCAGGACTAGCGGGGAGGGAGACCCAGTACTTC.

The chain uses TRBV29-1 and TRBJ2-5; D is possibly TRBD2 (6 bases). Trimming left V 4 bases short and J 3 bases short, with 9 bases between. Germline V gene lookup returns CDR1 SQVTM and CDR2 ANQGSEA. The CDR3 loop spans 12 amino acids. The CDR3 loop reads CSVAGGEETQYF. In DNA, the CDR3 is TGCAGCGTTGCGGGCGGGGAAGAGACCCAGTACTTC.

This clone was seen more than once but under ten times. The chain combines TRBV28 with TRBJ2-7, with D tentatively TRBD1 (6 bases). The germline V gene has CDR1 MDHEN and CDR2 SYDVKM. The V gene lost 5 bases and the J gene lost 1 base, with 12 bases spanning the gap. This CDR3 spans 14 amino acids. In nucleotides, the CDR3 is TGTGCCAGCAGTAGGACAGCATTATCCTACGAGCAGTACTTC. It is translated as CASSRTALSYEQYF. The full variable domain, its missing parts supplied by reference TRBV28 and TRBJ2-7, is DVKVTQSSRYLVKRTGEKVFLECVQDMDHENMFWYRQDPGLGLRLIYFSYDVKMKEKGDIPEGYSVSREKKERFSLILESASTNQTSMYLCASSRTALSYEQYFGPGTRLTVT.

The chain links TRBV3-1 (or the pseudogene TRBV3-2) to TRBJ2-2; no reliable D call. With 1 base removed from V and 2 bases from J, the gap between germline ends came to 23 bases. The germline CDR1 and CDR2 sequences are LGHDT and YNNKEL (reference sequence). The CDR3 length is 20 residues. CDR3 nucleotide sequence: TGTGCCAGCAGCCAAGCCCGCTTGAGTTCTTCGTGGGCAAACACCGGGGAGCTGTTTTTT. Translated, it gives CASSQARLSSSWANTGELFF.

CDR3 in DNA: TGCAGCGGAAGGACAGTTGGGGCCAACGTCCTGACTTTC. As protein: CSGRTVGANVLTF. The chain links TRBV29-1 to TRBJ2-6, with TRBD1 as a possible D gene (6 bases). Germline V CDR1 and CDR2: SQVTM, ANQGSEA. The CDR3 has 13 amino acids. Deletions cut 7 bases from V and 3 bases from J, with 10 bases between.

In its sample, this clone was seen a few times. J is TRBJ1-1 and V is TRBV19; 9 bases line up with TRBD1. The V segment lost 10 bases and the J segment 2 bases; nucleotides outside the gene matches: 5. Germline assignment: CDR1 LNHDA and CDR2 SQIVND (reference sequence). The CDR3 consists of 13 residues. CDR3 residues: CAIRQGGNTEAFF. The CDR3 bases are TGTGCCATTCGACAGGGGGGAAACACTGAAGCTTTCTTT.

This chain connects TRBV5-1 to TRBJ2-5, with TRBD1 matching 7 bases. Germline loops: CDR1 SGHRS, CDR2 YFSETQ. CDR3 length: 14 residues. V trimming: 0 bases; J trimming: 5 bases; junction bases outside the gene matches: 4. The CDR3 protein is CASSLGQGRETQYF. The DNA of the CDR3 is TGCGCCAGCAGCTTGGGACAGGGTAGGGAGACCCAGTACTTC.

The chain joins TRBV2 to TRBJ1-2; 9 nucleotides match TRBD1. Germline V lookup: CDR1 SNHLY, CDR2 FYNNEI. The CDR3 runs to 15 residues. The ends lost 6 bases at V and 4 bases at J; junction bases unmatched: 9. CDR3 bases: TGTGCCAGCAGAGGGACAGGGAACAGCGCCTATGGCTACACCTTC. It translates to CASRGTGNSAYGYTF.

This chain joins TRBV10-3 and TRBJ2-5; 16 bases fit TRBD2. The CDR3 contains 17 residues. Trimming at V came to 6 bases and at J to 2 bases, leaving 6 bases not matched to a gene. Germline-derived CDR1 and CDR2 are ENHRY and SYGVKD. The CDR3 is CAISPGLAGGVQETQYF. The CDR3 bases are TGTGCCATCAGCCCGGGACTAGCGGGAGGGGTACAAGAGACCCAGTACTTC.

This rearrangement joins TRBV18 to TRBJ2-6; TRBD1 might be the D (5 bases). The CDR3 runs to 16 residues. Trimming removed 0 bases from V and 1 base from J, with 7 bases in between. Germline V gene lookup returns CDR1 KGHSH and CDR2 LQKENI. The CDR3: CASSPPRQSGANVLTF. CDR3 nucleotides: TGTGCCAGCTCACCACCGCGACAGTCTGGGGCCAACGTCCTGACTTTC.

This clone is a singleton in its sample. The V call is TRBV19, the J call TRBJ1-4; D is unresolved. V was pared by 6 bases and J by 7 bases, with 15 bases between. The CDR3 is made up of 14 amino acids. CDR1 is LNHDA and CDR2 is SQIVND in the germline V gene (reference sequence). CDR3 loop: CASSRPPPGEKLFF. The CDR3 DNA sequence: TGTGCCAGTAGCAGGCCCCCGCCCGGTGAAAAACTGTTTTTT.

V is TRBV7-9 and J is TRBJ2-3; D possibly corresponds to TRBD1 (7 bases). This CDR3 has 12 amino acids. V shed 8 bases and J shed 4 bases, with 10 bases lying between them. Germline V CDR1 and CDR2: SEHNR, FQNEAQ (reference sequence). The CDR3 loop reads CASGGTADTQYF. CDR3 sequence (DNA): TGTGCCAGCGGCGGGACAGCAGATACGCAGTATTTT.

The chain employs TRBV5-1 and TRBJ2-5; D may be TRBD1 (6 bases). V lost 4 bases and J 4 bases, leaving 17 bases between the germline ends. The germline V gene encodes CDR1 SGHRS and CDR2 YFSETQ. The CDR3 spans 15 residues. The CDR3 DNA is TGCGCCAGCAGCCCGAACTTTGGGGGCCCAGAGACCCAGTACTTC. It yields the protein CASSPNFGGPETQYF.

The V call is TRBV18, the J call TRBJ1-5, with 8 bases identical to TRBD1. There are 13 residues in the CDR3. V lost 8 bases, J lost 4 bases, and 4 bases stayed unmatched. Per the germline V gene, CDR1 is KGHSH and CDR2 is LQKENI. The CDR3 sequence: CASQGAGNQPQHF. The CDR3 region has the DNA TGTGCCAGCCAGGGGGCGGGGAATCAGCCCCAGCATTTT. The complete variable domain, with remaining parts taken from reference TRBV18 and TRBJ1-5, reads NAGVMQNPRHLVRRRGQEARLRCSPMKGHSHVYWYRQLPEEGLKFMVYLQKENIIDESGMPKERFSAEFPKEGPSILRIQQVVRGDSAAYFCASQGAGNQPQHFGDGTRLSIL.

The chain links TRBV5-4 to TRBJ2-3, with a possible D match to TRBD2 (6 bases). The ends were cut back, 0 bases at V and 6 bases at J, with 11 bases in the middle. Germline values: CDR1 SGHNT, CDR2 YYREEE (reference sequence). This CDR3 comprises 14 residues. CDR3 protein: CASSLGLVRDTQYF. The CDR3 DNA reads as TGTGCCAGCAGCTTGGGACTAGTCCGCGATACGCAGTATTTT.